The next 6 T cell receptor beta chains were all read from a single sample in a study of cytomegalovirus exposure and HLA in healthy donors. Clones were read by immunoSEQ multiplex PCR, and TCRdb kept only the in-frame ones, dropping some. The sample contains more than 50,000 clones, 85% to 95% of which appear only once. Material: PBMCs. Receptors originate from a man between 18 and 29 years old in good health and CMV-seronegative.

This clone appeared a single time. CDR3 loop: CASNLGGWAGELFF. CDR3 bases: TGTGCCAGCAACCTCGGGGGTTGGGCCGGGGAGCTGTTTTTT. The chain employs TRBV19 and TRBJ2-2; perhaps TRBD2 as D (6 bases). V lost 9 bases to trimming and J lost 6 bases, with 17 bases between them. The CDR3 runs 14 residues. Germline V CDR1 and CDR2: LNHDA, SQIVND (reference sequence). Drawing the rest from reference TRBV19 and TRBJ2-2, the complete variable domain is DGGITQSPKYLFRKEGQNVTLSCEQNLNHDAMYWYRQDPGQGLRLIYYSQIVNDFQKGDIAEGYSVSREKKESFPLTVTSAQKNPTAFYLCASNLGGWAGELFFGEGSRLTVL.

This clone was observed once. This chain links TRBV28 with TRBJ1-2, with 7 positions matching TRBD1. Germline V lookup: CDR1 MDHEN, CDR2 SYDVKM. Trimming removed 6 bases from V and 3 bases from J; junction bases left unmatched: 4. The CDR3 is 13 residues long. The CDR3 coding sequence is TGTGCCAGCAGAACGCAGGGGGACTATGGCTACACCTTC. Translated: CASRTQGDYGYTF.

This chain joins TRBV2 and TRBJ2-5, with D unclear. Germline V gene sequence: CDR1 SNHLY, CDR2 FYNNEI. The CDR3 is 12 residues long. With 6 bases removed from V and 2 bases from J, the gap between germline ends came to 7 bases. The CDR3, as DNA: TGTGCCAGCAGGGTCAGACAAGAGACCCAGTACTTC. Amino acid sequence: CASRVRQETQYF.

The chain combines TRBV5-1 with TRBJ2-3, with D maybe TRBD2 (6 bases). The V end was cut by 4 bases, the J end by 8 bases, with 23 bases between. Germline loops: CDR1 SGHRS, CDR2 YFSETQ. This CDR3 region has 16 residues. CDR3 nucleotides: TGCGCCAGCAGCCCGTCTTACTCGGGGAGGCAGGGTACGCAGTATTTT. It translates to CASSPSYSGRQGTQYF.

This chain connects TRBV27 to TRBJ2-1, with D tentatively TRBD2 (5 bases). Germline CDR1 is MNHEY and CDR2 is SMNVEV (reference sequence). Trimming removed 4 bases at V and 5 bases at J, with 12 bases between. The CDR3 is 14 residues long. The chain's CDR3 is CASSSPTRNNEQFF. In DNA, the CDR3 is TGTGCCAGCAGTTCCCCTACTAGGAACAATGAGCAGTTCTTC.

The chain links TRBV27 to TRBJ2-7, with 7 bases matching TRBD1. V was pared by 7 bases and J by 4 bases, with 4 bases of the junction left unmatched. The germline gives CDR1 MNHEY, CDR2 SMNVEV (reference sequence). The CDR3 contains 12 residues. The CDR3 here is CASIGGPYEQYF. CDR3 DNA sequence: TGTGCCAGCATAGGGGGCCCGTACGAGCAGTACTTC.